This is a list of T cell receptor beta chains from one sample in a study of blood T cells in healthy people across ages. MiXCR, applied by TCRdb to the 5' RACE reads, yields one record per CDR3 protein. Of about 830,000 distinct CDR3 sequences in the sample, around two thirds were seen once. Material: blood. Source of these receptors: a man in his thirties or forties in good health. CDR3s include the opening cysteine and the closing phenylalanine or tryptophan. A D gene is named only where the DNA matches it firmly. For some rows the clone size is stated as once, few or many, or as a class when expanded; others skip it.

TRBD1,TRBV12-3/TRBV12-4,.,TRBJ2-2,CASSQGQGGNTGELFF,TGTGCCAGCAGTCAAGGACAGGGTGGGAACACCGGGGAGCTGTTTTTT
.,TRBV6-5,.,TRBJ2-3,CASSYSGRFADTQYF,TGTGCCAGCAGTTACTCAGGCAGGTTCGCAGATACGCAGTATTTT
TRBD1,TRBV9,.,TRBJ1-1,CASSKPDRGPGEAFF,TGTGCCAGCAGCAAACCGGACAGGGGGCCCGGTGAAGCTTTCTTT
.,TRBV6-2/TRBV6-3,few,TRBJ2-4,CASSYADIQYF,TGTGCCAGCAGCTACGCCGACATTCAGTACTTC
TRBD2,TRBV29-1,.,TRBJ2-7,CSVAAGVYEQYF,TGCAGCGTTGCAGCGGGGGTCTACGAGCAGTACTTC
.,TRBV28,.,TRBJ2-7,CATTRGSTYEQYF,TGTGCCACCACCCGGGGCAGTACCTACGAGCAGTACTTC
.,TRBV7-2,.,TRBJ1-2,CASSLETLYYGYTF,TGTGCCAGCAGCTTAGAGACACTATACTATGGCTACACCTTC
.,TRBV4-2,.,TRBJ2-5,CASSHETGGVETQYF,TGTGCCAGCAGCCATGAGACTGGCGGGGTAGAGACCCAGTACTTC
TRBD2,TRBV20-1,once,TRBJ2-1,CSARERLAVLYNEQFF,TGCAGTGCTAGAGAGAGACTAGCGGTCCTCTACAATGAGCAGTTCTTC
.,TRBV9,.,TRBJ2-3,CASSPLDREADTQYF,TGTGCCAGCAGCCCCCTCGACAGGGAGGCAGATACGCAGTATTTT
.,TRBV29-1,many,TRBJ1-2,CSVGSNANYGYTF,TGCAGCGTTGGAAGTAACGCTAACTATGGCTACACCTTC
.,TRBV5-4,.,TRBJ2-5,CASSLTPAQETQYF,TGTGCCAGCAGCTTGACACCGGCCCAAGAGACCCAGTACTTC
TRBD1,TRBV27,few,TRBJ2-5,CASSPVDRAETQYF,TGTGCCAGCAGTCCCGTGGACAGGGCGGAGACCCAGTACTTC
TRBD2,TRBV27,.,TRBJ2-7,CASSVTSNYLYEQYF,TGTGCCAGCAGTGTGACTAGCAACTATCTCTACGAGCAGTACTTC
.,TRBV7-2,.,TRBJ1-1,CASSLALETMNTEAFF,TGTGCCAGCAGCTTAGCGCTCGAGACAATGAACACTGAAGCTTTCTTT
.,TRBV5-1,few,TRBJ2-7,CASSQDGTAKTYEQYF,TGCGCCAGCAGCCAGGACGGGACCGCGAAGACATACGAGCAGTACTTC
.,TRBV7-2,.,TRBJ1-1,CASSLADNTEAFF,TGTGCCAGCAGCTTAGCTGACAACACTGAAGCTTTCTTT
.,TRBV6-5,.,TRBJ2-7,CASSYSGAPYEQYF,TGTGCCAGCAGTTACTCCGGGGCCCCCTACGAGCAGTACTTC
.,TRBV20-1,few,TRBJ1-2,CSARDSYGYTF,TGCAGTGCTAGAGACAGCTATGGCTACACCTTC
TRBD1,TRBV20-1,.,TRBJ2-7,CSARGRDRGYEQYF,TGCAGTGCTAGGGGGCGGGACAGGGGTTACGAGCAGTACTTC
TRBD1,TRBV4-1,.,TRBJ2-1,CASSQRQGMDNEQFF,TGCGCCAGCAGCCAGAGACAGGGAATGGACAATGAGCAGTTCTTC